Sequencing of this T cell receptor (beta chain) was carried out in a study of cytomegalovirus exposure and HLA in healthy donors. Findings and caveats of the study: Researchers catalogued approximately 170 TCR beta chains as cytomegalovirus-associated. In a later analysis, at a false discovery rate of 0.05, about 17,000 TCR beta sequences matched HLA alleles. Indistinguishability led to the exclusion of some V segments, TRBV6-2 and TRBV6-3 included.

CDR3 size: 15 residues. Germline CDR1 and CDR2: MNHNS and SASEGT. Deletions cut 6 bases from V and 3 bases from J, with 15 bases between. This clone was seen more than once but under ten times. As yet, its antigen is unknown. PCR involved 60 Vbeta and 13 Jbeta primers. Here immunoSEQ multiplex PCR was the method, and the copy in TCRdb shows in-frame clones only, minus some. The sample consists of 100,000 to 150,000 clones, approximately 84% of them appearing once. This chain uses TRBV6-1 with TRBJ1-3; maybe TRBD1 (6 bases). This TCR came from a middle-aged woman in good health and CMV-seronegative. Sequenced material: PBMCs. CDR3 DNA: TGTGCCAGCAGAACACGCAGGGGAAGTGGAAACACCATATATTTT. Its translation: CASRTRRGSGNTIYF.